This is a list of T cell receptor beta chains from one sample in a study of neurological immune-mediated disorders. TCRdb analysed the 5' RACE reads with MiXCR anew, one entry per CDR3 protein. This table has tens of thousands of distinct CDR3 sequences, about 4.9% appearing once. Sequencing was performed on PBMCs. These receptor sequences come from a young man with multiple sclerosis. CDR3s include the opening cysteine and the closing phenylalanine or tryptophan. Each record gives: J gene, clone size, V gene, D gene, CDR3 protein, CDR3 DNA. A D gene is named only where the DNA matches it firmly. A row's size may be missing; if present it is once, few, many or a size class.

TRBJ2-1	few	TRBV29-1	.	CSVQFYNEQFF	TGCAGCGTACAATTCTACAATGAGCAGTTCTTC
TRBJ1-1	many	TRBV7-3	.	CASSPGSGYYTEAFF	TGTGCCAGCAGCCCGGGTTCAGGGTACTACACTGAAGCTTTCTTT
TRBJ2-1	many	TRBV29-1	TRBD2	CSVEGLAPSYNEQFF	TGCAGCGTTGAGGGACTAGCCCCCTCCTACAATGAGCAGTTCTTC
TRBJ1-5	many	TRBV12-3/TRBV12-4	.	CASSFSDQPQHF	TGTGCCAGCAGTTTTAGTGACCAGCCCCAGCATTTT
TRBJ1-6	many	TRBV5-5	.	CASSSADGTPLHF	TGTGCCAGCAGCTCCGCTGACGGGACGCCCCTCCACTTT
TRBJ2-6	few	TRBV6-4	.	CASSAEGSGANVLTF	TGTGCCAGCAGTGCCGAGGGGTCTGGGGCCAACGTCCTGACTTTC
TRBJ1-2	few	TRBV5-1	.	CASSETARADYGYTF	TGCGCCAGCAGCGAGACAGCCCGGGCGGACTATGGCTACACCTTC
TRBJ1-6	many	TRBV7-9	.	CASSLRGGANSPLHF	TGTGCCAGCAGCTTAAGAGGGGGGGCGAATTCACCCCTCCACTTT
TRBJ2-6	many	TRBV18	.	CASSPQLSGANVLTF	TGTGCCAGCTCACCCCAGCTCTCTGGGGCCAACGTCCTGACTTTC
TRBJ2-3	many	TRBV7-2	.	CASTLRFLDTQYF	TGTGCCAGCACCCTAAGGTTTTTAGATACGCAGTATTTT
TRBJ1-2	many	TRBV20-1	.	CSATWTATNYGYTF	TGCAGTGCTACGTGGACAGCTACTAACTATGGCTACACCTTC
TRBJ2-1	many	TRBV5-1	TRBD1	CASSLEDRVGNEQFF	TGCGCCAGCAGCTTGGAGGACAGGGTAGGCAATGAGCAGTTCTTC
TRBJ1-2	many	TRBV5-1	.	CASSGDGAYGYTF	TGCGCCAGCAGCGGGGACGGAGCTTATGGCTACACCTTC
TRBJ1-1	many	TRBV20-1	.	CSANLILQGMYTEAFF	TGCAGTGCTAACTTAATCCTGCAGGGGATGTACACTGAAGCTTTCTTT
TRBJ1-1	.	TRBV30	.	CALNREMGDTEAFF	TGTGCCTTAAACAGGGAGATGGGGGACACTGAAGCTTTCTTT
TRBJ2-1	.	TRBV20-1	TRBD2	CSAPRLAGNNEQFF	TGCAGTGCCCCAAGACTAGCGGGGAACAATGAGCAGTTCTTC
TRBJ2-1	many	TRBV9	.	CASSVEPQNEQFF	TGTGCCAGCAGCGTAGAACCCCAAAATGAGCAGTTCTTC
TRBJ1-2	many	TRBV7-9	.	CASSSGPLGYTF	TGTGCCAGCAGCTCCGGGCCCCTTGGCTACACCTTC
TRBJ1-1	many	TRBV6-5	.	CASSYSNPHTEAFF	TGTGCCAGCAGTTACTCGAACCCCCATACTGAAGCTTTCTTT
TRBJ2-2	many	TRBV5-1	.	CASSLEGPKPGELFF	TGCGCCAGCAGCTTGGAAGGCCCCAAGCCCGGGGAGCTGTTTTTT
TRBJ1-2	few	TRBV6-1	.	CASSEETGTFYGYTF	TGTGCCAGCAGTGAAGAGACCGGGACATTCTATGGCTACACCTTC
TRBJ1-1	.	TRBV6-6	.	CASSYRAEGDTEAFF	TGTGCCAGCAGTTACCGAGCTGAGGGGGACACTGAAGCTTTCTTT
TRBJ1-5	many	TRBV4-1	TRBD1	CASSPGQGGQPQHF	TGCGCCAGCAGCCCTGGACAGGGGGGTCAGCCCCAGCATTTT
TRBJ2-7	many	TRBV5-1	.	CASSFGGGGSYEQYF	TGCGCCAGCAGCTTTGGTGGAGGGGGCTCCTACGAGCAGTACTTC
TRBJ2-1	many	TRBV5-8	.	CASSTLLGGVSYNEQFF	TGTGCCAGCAGCACCCTACTCGGCGGTGTTTCCTACAATGAGCAGTTCTTC
TRBJ2-3	many	TRBV15	.	CATSRGLAGREQYF	TGTGCCACCAGCAGAGGTCTAGCCGGAAGGGAGCAGTATTTT